This entry lists 27 T cell receptor beta chains sequenced from one sample in a study of blood T cell repertoires in COVID-19. TCRdb keeps only in-frame clones here, not all; method: immunoSEQ multiplex PCR. The sample gives 95,000 to 120,000 clones, 85% of which show up once; less than 15% is in the top ten. Sequenced sample: peripheral blood. The receptors were gathered from a human donor in a cohort sampled during active COVID-19.

The chain couples TRBV29-1 to TRBJ1-5; 7 bases match TRBD1. J gave up 3 bases and V 4 bases, and 3 bases lay outside the gene matches. The CDR3 sequence is 13 residues long. Germline lookup yields CDR1 SQVTM and CDR2 ANQGSEA. CDR3 sequence: CSVGTGNNQPQHF. As DNA, the CDR3 is TGCAGCGTTGGGACAGGAAACAATCAGCCCCAGCATTTT.

V gene TRBV6-5 combines with J gene TRBJ2-1, with 13 bases that match TRBD2. After removal of 7 bases from V and 7 bases from J, the junction contained 7 bases not matched to a gene. Germline V CDR1 and CDR2: MNHEY, SVGAGI. CDR3 length: 15 residues. Here the CDR3 reads CASKTSGGFGNEQFF. The DNA of the CDR3 is TGTGCCAGCAAGACTAGCGGGGGGTTCGGTAATGAGCAGTTCTTC.

This chain joins TRBV19 and TRBJ2-1; D ambiguous. This CDR3 is 16 amino acids long. Germline CDR1 reads LNHDA; CDR2 reads SQIVND (reference sequence). V dropped 5 bases and J dropped 1 base, with 15 bases sitting between them. CDR3 protein: CASSLSISSSYNEQFF. The CDR3 DNA is TGTGCCAGTAGTCTCTCGATTTCTAGTTCCTACAATGAGCAGTTCTTC.

This rearrangement joins TRBV7-8 to TRBJ2-7, with D maybe TRBD2 (5 bases). The ends were cut back, 5 bases at V and 2 bases at J, with 16 bases in the middle. This CDR3 has 15 residues. Germline CDR1 SGHVS, CDR2 FQNEAQ. The DNA for the CDR3 is TGTGCCAGCAGCCCACCTACGGGATACACCTACGAGCAGTACTTC. Residues: CASSPPTGYTYEQYF. Full variable domain (missing parts from reference TRBV7-8 and TRBJ2-7): GAGVSQSPRYKVAKRGQDVALRCDPISGHVSLFWYQQALGQGPEFLTYFQNEAQLDKSGLPSDRFFAERPEGSVSTLKIQRTQQEDSAVYLCASSPPTGYTYEQYFGPGTRLTVT.

The rearrangement links TRBV19 to TRBJ1-1; tentatively, D is TRBD1 (5 bases). Trimming shortened V by 1 base and J by 10 bases, and 13 bases separated the two germline ends. CDR1 is LNHDA and CDR2 is SQIVND in the germline V gene (reference sequence). The CDR3 has 13 residues. The CDR3 sequence: CASSIVRPGGAFF. CDR3 DNA sequence: TGTGCCAGTAGTATAGTGAGGCCCGGGGGAGCTTTCTTT. Drawing the rest from reference TRBV19 and TRBJ1-1, the complete variable domain is DGGITQSPKYLFRKEGQNVTLSCEQNLNHDAMYWYRQDPGQGLRLIYYSQIVNDFQKGDIAEGYSVSREKKESFPLTVTSAQKNPTAFYLCASSIVRPGGAFFGQGTRLTVV.

The CDR3 bases are TGTGCCAGCAGTTACTCTTTAGACAGGACAGATACGCAGTATTTT. This encodes CASSYSLDRTDTQYF. The gene calls are TRBV6-6 and TRBJ2-3; TRBD1 is a possible D gene (6 bases). The V gene lost 0 bases and the J gene lost 3 bases, with 10 bases spanning the gap. This CDR3 comprises 15 residues. CDR1 and CDR2 from the germline V gene are MNHNY and SVGAGI (reference sequence).

The chain's CDR3 is CASSLVSGSAGAGNTIYF. The CDR3 DNA follows: TGTGCCAGCAGCTTAGTATCGGGATCTGCAGGCGCGGGAAACACCATATATTTT. The V call is TRBV7-2, the J call TRBJ1-3; no clear D. The CDR3 extends over 18 amino acids. Germline loops: CDR1 SGHTA, CDR2 FQGNSA. V dropped 1 base and J dropped 4 bases, with 20 bases sitting between them.

The chain links TRBV10-3 to TRBJ2-7; 10 positions agree with TRBD1. CDR1 and CDR2 from the germline V gene are ENHRY and SYGVKD. V shed 5 bases and J 6 bases; nucleotides not matched to a gene: 7. This CDR3 spans 14 amino acids. CDR3 sequence (DNA): TGTGCCATCAGTTCCGGGACAGGGGCCTCCGAGCAGTACTTC. Protein sequence: CAISSGTGASEQYF.

The CDR3 DNA follows: TGTGCCAGCAGTCCAACAGAATCTAGCACAGATACGCAGTATTTT. It specifies CASSPTESSTDTQYF. The chain has TRBV6-4 and TRBJ2-3; D not certain. This CDR3 is built from 15 residues. Germline lookup yields CDR1 MRHNA and CDR2 SNTAGT. V lost 5 bases, J lost 0 bases, and 12 bases lay in between.

This clone was recorded only once. The V gene is TRBV9, the J gene TRBJ2-1; TRBD2 matches at 8 bases. The V segment lost 4 bases and the J segment 6 bases; nucleotides outside the gene matches: 6. From germline, CDR1 is SGDLS and CDR2 YYNGEE. This CDR3 spans 14 amino acids. The CDR3 coding sequence is TGTGCCAGCAGCACCGGACTAGCCGGCAATGAGCAGTTCTTC. Its protein product is CASSTGLAGNEQFF.

The chain employs TRBV9 and TRBJ2-7, with D perhaps matching TRBD2 (6 bases). Trimming took off 4 bases at V and 6 bases at J, with 11 bases between the two ends. CDR1 and CDR2 from the germline V gene are SGDLS and YYNGEE. This CDR3 spans 12 amino acids. CDR3 nucleotides: TGTGCCAGCAGCCCTGGGACTTTCGAGCAGTACTTC. This translates into CASSPGTFEQYF. Complete variable domain (other parts from reference TRBV9 and TRBJ2-7): DSGVTQTPKHLITATGQRVTLRCSPRSGDLSVYWYQQSLDQGLQFLIQYYNGEERAKGNILERFSAQQFPDLHSELNLSSLELGDSALYFCASSPGTFEQYFGPGTRLTVT.

The J gene is TRBJ2-3, the V gene TRBV7-2; 10 bases are a match to TRBD2. V lost 1 base to trimming and J lost 1 base; unmatched junction nucleotides: 2. Germline CDR1 reads SGHTA; CDR2 reads FQGNSA. The CDR3 covers 16 residues. In DNA, the CDR3 is TGTGCCAGCAGCTTAGGAGCGGGGGGGGGCACAGATACGCAGTATTTT. It yields the protein CASSLGAGGGTDTQYF.

The chain recombines TRBV28 with TRBJ1-2, with 8 bases aligning to TRBD1. The CDR3 length is 15 residues. Trimming removed 2 bases from V and 5 bases from J; junction bases left unmatched: 7. Germline lookup yields CDR1 MDHEN and CDR2 SYDVKM. CDR3 loop: CASSLAQGALYGYTF. The CDR3 DNA reads TGTGCCAGCAGTTTAGCCCAGGGGGCGTTGTATGGCTACACCTTC.

The chain links TRBV5-4 to TRBJ2-1; 9 positions agree with TRBD2. The CDR3 has 15 residues. Germline loops: CDR1 SGHNT, CDR2 YYREEE (reference sequence). The trim removed 7 bases at V and 6 bases at J, leaving 11 bases unmatched. CDR3 loop: CASGSGLAGSNEQFF. CDR3 sequence (DNA): TGTGCCAGCGGCTCGGGACTAGCAGGGTCCAATGAGCAGTTCTTC. Full variable domain (rest looked up from reference TRBV5-4 and TRBJ2-1): ETGVTQSPTHLIKTRGQQVTLRCSSQSGHNTVSWYQQALGQGPQFIFQYYREEENGRGNFPPRFSGLQFPNYSSELNVNALELDDSALYLCASGSGLAGSNEQFFGPGTRLTVL.

The chain joins TRBV12-5 to TRBJ1-1; a weak D match, TRBD1 (5 bases). The CDR3 loop spans 15 amino acids. Trimming shortened V by 0 bases and J by 2 bases, and 10 bases separated the two germline ends. Germline loops: CDR1 LGHNT, CDR2 FRNRAP. CDR3 DNA sequence: TGTGCTAGTGGTTTGGTACAGGAGTTTAACACTGAAGCTTTCTTT. Translating gives CASGLVQEFNTEAFF.

The chain joins TRBV11-2 to TRBJ1-5; no clear D. V dropped 7 bases and J dropped 2 bases, with 9 bases sitting between them. The germline V gene has CDR1 SGHAT and CDR2 FQNNGV. The CDR3 sequence is 13 residues long. CDR3 sequence: CASNGGGNQPQHF. CDR3 nucleotide sequence: TGTGCCAGCAACGGAGGTGGCAATCAGCCCCAGCATTTT.

Here the CDR3 DNA reads TGTGCCAGCAGCCTGTCTGGGGGCCGGGGCTACGAGCAGTACTTC. Protein product: CASSLSGGRGYEQYF. The chain joins TRBV3-1 (or the pseudogene TRBV3-2) to TRBJ2-7, with D perhaps TRBD1 (6 bases). The ends were cut back, 4 bases at V and 3 bases at J, with 16 bases in the middle. Germline values: CDR1 LGHDT, CDR2 YNNKEL (reference sequence). The CDR3 is 15 residues long.

V usage is TRBV7-8 and J usage is TRBJ1-5; TRBD1 is a possible D gene (5 bases). Between the trimmed V and J ends, which lost 1 base and 4 bases, there was a span of 8 bases. Germline V gene data show CDR1 as SGHVS and CDR2 as FQNEAQ. The CDR3 has 14 residues. The CDR3 region has the DNA TGTGCCAGCAGCTTAGATCAGGGAAATCAGCCCCAGCATTTT. Translated: CASSLDQGNQPQHF. Drawing the rest from reference TRBV7-8 and TRBJ1-5, the complete variable domain is GAGVSQSPRYKVAKRGQDVALRCDPISGHVSLFWYQQALGQGPEFLTYFQNEAQLDKSGLPSDRFFAERPEGSVSTLKIQRTQQEDSAVYLCASSLDQGNQPQHFGDGTRLSIL.

The rearrangement links TRBV21-1 to TRBJ1-6; the D call TRBD1 from the table was never checked on the DNA. TRBV21-1 is noted as a pseudogene. The CDR3 is 13 residues long. The chain's CDR3 is CASSYRKVSPLHF. CDR3 nucleotides: TGTGCCAGCAGTTACAGGAAAGTGTCACCCCTCCACTTT.

The chain carries TRBV5-1 and TRBJ1-6; 8 nucleotides agree with TRBD1. Germline V lookup: CDR1 SGHRS, CDR2 YFSETQ. The CDR3 is made up of 19 amino acids. Trimming took 5 bases from V and 7 from J; bases not matched to a gene: 20. DNA of the CDR3: TGCGCCAGCAGTTTGAGTTTTACAGGGGGAAATCTCGAGAATTCACCCCTCCACTTT. Translating gives CASSLSFTGGNLENSPLHF.

The V call is TRBV12-5, the J call TRBJ1-5; the match to TRBD1 covers 11 bases. The ends lost 4 bases at V and 6 bases at J; junction bases unmatched: 2. The germline CDR1 and CDR2 sequences are LGHNT and FRNRAP. This CDR3 comprises 14 residues. CDR3 sequence: CASGSDRGPQPQHF. CDR3 sequence (DNA): TGTGCTAGTGGTTCGGACAGGGGGCCTCAGCCCCAGCATTTT.

This chain uses TRBV25-1 with TRBJ1-2; 9 positions agree with TRBD1. Germline V gene lookup returns CDR1 MGHDK and CDR2 SYGVNS. V lost 4 bases to trimming and J lost 4 bases; unmatched junction nucleotides: 10. The length of the CDR3 is 16 residues. The CDR3 DNA reads TGTGCCAGCAGTGGTGGGACAGGGCCTTTCCTCTATGGCTACACCTTC. It codes for CASSGGTGPFLYGYTF.

The V gene is TRBV7-2, the J gene TRBJ1-1, with D unclear. Trimming removed 5 bases at V and 5 bases at J, with 18 bases between. Germline V gene data show CDR1 as SGHTA and CDR2 as FQGNSA. CDR3 size: 15 residues. CDR3 nucleotide sequence: TGTGCCAGCAGCCAAGAGGACGGGAGATCAACTGAAGCTTTCTTT. It codes for CASSQEDGRSTEAFF. Variable domain in full (rest from reference TRBV7-2 and TRBJ1-1): GAGVSQSPSNKVTEKGKDVELRCDPISGHTALYWYRQSLGQGLEFLIYFQGNSAPDKSGLPSDRFSAERTGGSVSTLTIQRTQQEDSAVYLCASSQEDGRSTEAFFGQGTRLTVV.

This chain connects TRBV11-2 to TRBJ2-7; 11 nucleotides agree with TRBD1. V trimming: 5 bases; J trimming: 13 bases; junction bases outside the gene matches: 10. The germline CDR1 and CDR2 sequences are SGHAT and FQNNGV. CDR3 length: 13 residues. As DNA, the CDR3 is TGTGCCAGCAGCCCCGGACAGGGGGCTATTGTTTACTTC. Encoded protein: CASSPGQGAIVYF.

This clone was observed a few times. The chain carries TRBV11-2 and TRBJ1-1, with 8 bases that match TRBD1. The CDR3 extends over 14 amino acids. The V and J ends lost 6 bases and 4 bases, in that order; junction bases with no gene match: 7. CDR1 and CDR2 from the germline V gene are SGHAT and FQNNGV. Here the CDR3 reads CASRMTGAGTEAFF. The CDR3 DNA is TGTGCCAGCAGGATGACAGGGGCAGGCACTGAAGCTTTCTTT.

The chain uses TRBV6-5 and TRBJ2-7, with 8 bases identical to TRBD2. J was trimmed by 0 bases and V by 2 bases; bases with no gene match: 3. Germline CDR1 and CDR2: MNHEY and SVGAGI. The CDR3 is made up of 15 amino acids. CDR3 region: CASSYQRGTSYEQYF. For the CDR3, the DNA is TGTGCCAGCAGTTACCAGCGGGGGACCTCCTACGAGCAGTACTTC.

The rearrangement joins TRBV29-1 to TRBJ2-3; 8 positions match TRBD1. Germline CDR1 and CDR2: SQVTM and ANQGSEA. This CDR3 region has 13 residues. The V and J ends lost 3 bases and 2 bases, in that order; junction bases with no gene match: 1. The CDR3 nucleotides read TGCAGCGTTGAGGGACAGGCCACAGATACGCAGTATTTT. Residues: CSVEGQATDTQYF.